Listed below are T cell receptor beta chains from one sample, sequenced in a study of identical twins. TCRdb called the 5' RACE reads again in MiXCR, with one record for every CDR3 protein. The table records hundreds of thousands of distinct CDR3 sequences, 15% to 20% of them present only once. The sample was also reused in another study, on T cells expressing NK-cell markers.

The sequencing input was PBMCs. These receptors originate from a woman aged 18-30 years in good health. The CDR3 runs from the conserved cysteine through the conserved F or W. A D gene is named only where the DNA matches it firmly. Not every row has a clone size; where given, it reads once, few, many or a size class.

v_call: TRBV28; d_call: TRBD2; clone_size: -; j_call: TRBJ2-1; cdr3_nt: TGTGCCAGCAGGCGGGAGTATGCTGAGCAGTTCTTC; cdr3_aa: CASRREYAEQFF
v_call: TRBV29-1; d_call: -; clone_size: -; j_call: TRBJ2-3; cdr3_nt: TGCAGCTCTGCAAGGGCAGGAGGGTTAGGAGATACGCAGTATTTT; cdr3_aa: CSSARAGGLGDTQYF
v_call: TRBV20-1; d_call: -; clone_size: few; j_call: TRBJ1-3; cdr3_nt: TGCAGTGCTTCGATTGGAAACACCATATATTTT; cdr3_aa: CSASIGNTIYF
v_call: TRBV28; d_call: TRBD2; clone_size: -; j_call: TRBJ2-7; cdr3_nt: TGTGCCAGCAGTCCCCCCTCTAGCGGGTTGGGGGACGAGCAGTACTTC; cdr3_aa: CASSPPSSGLGDEQYF
v_call: TRBV6-5; d_call: TRBD1; clone_size: few; j_call: TRBJ1-2; cdr3_nt: TGTGCCAGCAGCTTACAGGGGGTTGGCTACACCTTC; cdr3_aa: CASSLQGVGYTF
v_call: TRBV15; d_call: TRBD2; clone_size: -; j_call: TRBJ2-3; cdr3_nt: TGTGCCACCGGCAGCACCCAGCGGGAGGGCACAGATACGCAGTATTTT; cdr3_aa: CATGSTQREGTDTQYF
v_call: TRBV6-1; d_call: -; clone_size: few; j_call: TRBJ1-2; cdr3_nt: TGTGCCACGATCTATGGCTACACCTTC; cdr3_aa: CATIYGYTF
v_call: TRBV7-9; d_call: -; clone_size: -; j_call: TRBJ2-7; cdr3_nt: TGTGCCAGCAGCTTAGCGGTCGGGGGTCGTCGCGAGCAGTACTTC; cdr3_aa: CASSLAVGGRREQYF
v_call: TRBV12-3/TRBV12-4; d_call: TRBD2; clone_size: few; j_call: TRBJ2-7; cdr3_nt: TGTGCCAGCAGTTCTCGCCTAGCGGGTGCCACCTACGAGCAGTACTTC; cdr3_aa: CASSSRLAGATYEQYF
v_call: TRBV27; d_call: -; clone_size: few; j_call: TRBJ2-7; cdr3_nt: TGTGCCAGCAACCGCCTAGGCGGGACCTACGAGCAGTACTTC; cdr3_aa: CASNRLGGTYEQYF
v_call: TRBV5-1; d_call: TRBD1; clone_size: -; j_call: TRBJ1-1; cdr3_nt: TGCGCCAGTAACCTAGCCCCGGGACAGGGGTTTACTGAAGCTTTCTTT; cdr3_aa: CASNLAPGQGFTEAFF
v_call: TRBV20-1; d_call: TRBD2; clone_size: -; j_call: TRBJ2-5; cdr3_nt: TGCAGTGCTAGAGAACTGCGGGGGGCAGAGACCCAGTACTTC; cdr3_aa: CSARELRGAETQYF
v_call: TRBV5-5; d_call: TRBD1; clone_size: few; j_call: TRBJ2-7; cdr3_nt: TGTGCCAGCAGCTCCCGGGACAGTCCCTACGAGCAGTACTTC; cdr3_aa: CASSSRDSPYEQYF
v_call: TRBV7-8; d_call: -; clone_size: -; j_call: TRBJ2-3; cdr3_nt: TGTGCCAGCAGCTTAGATTGGTCCGGGGTGCAGTATTTT; cdr3_aa: CASSLDWSGVQYF
v_call: TRBV4-2; d_call: TRBD2; clone_size: -; j_call: TRBJ2-5; cdr3_nt: TGTGCCAGCAGCCAAGCTTATGAGCGGGGGGAAGCCCAGTACTTC; cdr3_aa: CASSQAYERGEAQYF
v_call: TRBV29-1; d_call: -; clone_size: -; j_call: TRBJ2-1; cdr3_nt: TGCAGCATCCGGGTCTCCTACAATGAGCAGTTCTTC; cdr3_aa: CSIRVSYNEQFF
v_call: TRBV15; d_call: TRBD1; clone_size: -; j_call: TRBJ2-2; cdr3_nt: TGTGCCACCAGCATAAGACAGGGGGCGGCGAACACCGGGGAGCTGTTTTTT; cdr3_aa: CATSIRQGAANTGELFF
v_call: TRBV9; d_call: -; clone_size: -; j_call: TRBJ1-2; cdr3_nt: TGTGCCAGCAGCGTAGATGTAGGCAGGGACTATGGCTACACCTTC; cdr3_aa: CASSVDVGRDYGYTF
v_call: TRBV3-1; d_call: TRBD1; clone_size: -; j_call: TRBJ2-7; cdr3_nt: TGTGCCAGCAGTCCGCGCCGGGACAGGCAGACTTGGTACGAGCAGTACTTC; cdr3_aa: CASSPRRDRQTWYEQYF
v_call: TRBV29-1; d_call: TRBD2; clone_size: -; j_call: TRBJ2-1; cdr3_nt: TGCAGCGTCCCAGGACTAGCGGAGTGGAGCTCCTACAATGAGCAGTTCTTC; cdr3_aa: CSVPGLAEWSSYNEQFF
v_call: TRBV10-2; d_call: -; clone_size: -; j_call: TRBJ2-5; cdr3_nt: TGCGCCAGCAGTGAGGGAGTGACCCAGTACTTC; cdr3_aa: CASSEGVTQYF
v_call: TRBV5-1; d_call: -; clone_size: few; j_call: TRBJ2-7; cdr3_nt: TGCGCCAGCGGAGGGGTCCGGAGCTCCTACGAGCAGTACTTC; cdr3_aa: CASGGVRSSYEQYF
v_call: TRBV12-3/TRBV12-4; d_call: TRBD1; clone_size: few; j_call: TRBJ2-5; cdr3_nt: TGTGCCAGCAGTTTCGATACAGGGGGCCTACAGACCCAGTACTTC; cdr3_aa: CASSFDTGGLQTQYF
v_call: TRBV12-3/TRBV12-4; d_call: -; clone_size: -; j_call: TRBJ2-6; cdr3_nt: TGTGCCAGCAGTTTACCAGTTGCAGGAACCTACTCTGGGGCCAACGTCCTGACTTTC; cdr3_aa: CASSLPVAGTYSGANVLTF
v_call: TRBV29-1; d_call: -; clone_size: once; j_call: TRBJ2-3; cdr3_nt: TGCAGCGTTGATAGCGGAGGCGCAGATACGCAGTATTTT; cdr3_aa: CSVDSGGADTQYF
v_call: TRBV20-1; d_call: -; clone_size: -; j_call: TRBJ2-4; cdr3_nt: TGCAGTGCTACGGTGGGGACTAAAAACATTCAGTACTTC; cdr3_aa: CSATVGTKNIQYF
v_call: TRBV20-1; d_call: -; clone_size: -; j_call: TRBJ2-7; cdr3_nt: TGCAGTGCTAGCCTCAGGGGGGGATCCGAGCAGTACTTC; cdr3_aa: CSASLRGGSEQYF
v_call: TRBV10-3; d_call: TRBD1; clone_size: few; j_call: TRBJ2-1; cdr3_nt: TGTGCCATCAGCCGGGACAGCCCCTACAATGAGCAGTTCTTC; cdr3_aa: CAISRDSPYNEQFF
v_call: TRBV5-1; d_call: -; clone_size: -; j_call: TRBJ2-7; cdr3_nt: TGCGCCAGCAGCTTCACTGGACAGGGAGGGGAGCAGTACTTC; cdr3_aa: CASSFTGQGGEQYF
v_call: TRBV5-6; d_call: -; clone_size: few; j_call: TRBJ2-2; cdr3_nt: TGTGCCAGCAGCCAGAAGCTCTACAGGGAGCTGTTTTTT; cdr3_aa: CASSQKLYRELFF
v_call: TRBV19; d_call: -; clone_size: -; j_call: TRBJ2-3; cdr3_nt: TGTGCCAGTAGCTCCCGGACCAGCCGCAGCACAGATACGCAGTATTTT; cdr3_aa: CASSSRTSRSTDTQYF
v_call: TRBV12-3/TRBV12-4; d_call: -; clone_size: many; j_call: TRBJ1-6; cdr3_nt: TGTGCCAGCAGTTTTTCTAATTCACCCCTCCACTTT; cdr3_aa: CASSFSNSPLHF
v_call: TRBV6-2/TRBV6-3; d_call: -; clone_size: once; j_call: TRBJ1-5; cdr3_nt: TGTGCCAGCAGTTCCCGGAATAGGAGCAATCAGCCCCAGCATTTT; cdr3_aa: CASSSRNRSNQPQHF
v_call: TRBV12-3/TRBV12-4; d_call: -; clone_size: few; j_call: TRBJ1-2; cdr3_nt: TGTGCCAGCAGTTTTAGTGGAGCCTACACCTTC; cdr3_aa: CASSFSGAYTF
v_call: TRBV20-1; d_call: TRBD1; clone_size: few; j_call: TRBJ1-6; cdr3_nt: TGCAGTGCTAGAGGACAGGGGACCTCACCCCTCCACTTT; cdr3_aa: CSARGQGTSPLHF
v_call: TRBV6-5; d_call: -; clone_size: once; j_call: TRBJ2-7; cdr3_nt: TGTGCCAGCAGTTACTCGATTTTATCAGTCGAGCAGTACTTC; cdr3_aa: CASSYSILSVEQYF
v_call: TRBV20-1; d_call: -; clone_size: few; j_call: TRBJ2-1; cdr3_nt: TGCAGTGCCACGAGGGGGGCTAGTCAAGTAGGTGAGCAGTTCTTC; cdr3_aa: CSATRGASQVGEQFF
v_call: TRBV5-5; d_call: -; clone_size: -; j_call: TRBJ2-7; cdr3_nt: TGTGCCAGCAGCTTGTTGCCTCCCGCACAGTACTTC; cdr3_aa: CASSLLPPAQYF
v_call: TRBV2; d_call: -; clone_size: few; j_call: TRBJ2-2; cdr3_nt: TGTGCCAGCAGGTGGACAGCGAACACCGGGGAGCTGTTTTTT; cdr3_aa: CASRWTANTGELFF
v_call: TRBV9; d_call: -; clone_size: -; j_call: TRBJ2-2; cdr3_nt: TGTGCCAGCAGCGTAGCCCCGCCAGGGGCGCCCACCGGGGAGCTGTTTTTT; cdr3_aa: CASSVAPPGAPTGELFF
v_call: TRBV7-9; d_call: -; clone_size: few; j_call: TRBJ2-1; cdr3_nt: TGTGCCAGCAGCTTAGAGGGGCTTACGCGGACCCGGGGTGAGCAGTTCTTC; cdr3_aa: CASSLEGLTRTRGEQFF
v_call: TRBV20-1; d_call: TRBD2; clone_size: few; j_call: TRBJ2-5; cdr3_nt: TGCAGTGCGGGAGCGGGGCTAAATCAAGAGACCCAGTACTTC; cdr3_aa: CSAGAGLNQETQYF
v_call: TRBV19; d_call: -; clone_size: -; j_call: TRBJ2-7; cdr3_nt: TGTGCCAGTAGTATGGGCAGCACCTACGAGCAGTACTTC; cdr3_aa: CASSMGSTYEQYF
v_call: TRBV9; d_call: TRBD1; clone_size: -; j_call: TRBJ2-7; cdr3_nt: TGTGCCAGCAGCGCCCCACCTGACAGGGACCCTCCTTACGAGCAGTACTTC; cdr3_aa: CASSAPPDRDPPYEQYF
v_call: TRBV20-1; d_call: -; clone_size: -; j_call: TRBJ1-2; cdr3_nt: TGCAGTGCTAGTGTGGGGGGGCGAAGCTATGGCTACACCTTC; cdr3_aa: CSASVGGRSYGYTF
v_call: TRBV2; d_call: -; clone_size: few; j_call: TRBJ2-1; cdr3_nt: TGTGCCGGACGGGGGGCGGGACGACGGAATGAGCAGTTCTTC; cdr3_aa: CAGRGAGRRNEQFF
v_call: TRBV12-3/TRBV12-4; d_call: -; clone_size: many; j_call: TRBJ2-6; cdr3_nt: TGTGCCAGCAGTTTTACGGGGGCCAACGTCCTGACTTTC; cdr3_aa: CASSFTGANVLTF
v_call: TRBV21-1; d_call: -; clone_size: -; j_call: TRBJ2-5; cdr3_nt: TGTGCCAGCAGCAGATTAGGAGGGCCGGGAGAGACCCAGTACTTC; cdr3_aa: CASSRLGGPGETQYF
v_call: TRBV6-5; d_call: -; clone_size: -; j_call: TRBJ2-4; cdr3_nt: TGTGCCAGCAGTTACCAGGCCCCCTCTCGGGTGAAGGTGAACATTCAGTACTTC; cdr3_aa: CASSYQAPSRVKVNIQYF
v_call: TRBV4-3; d_call: TRBD2; clone_size: -; j_call: TRBJ2-7; cdr3_nt: TGCGCCAGCAGCCAGTGGGGAGCGGGAGAACGCGCCTACGAGCAGTACTTC; cdr3_aa: CASSQWGAGERAYEQYF
v_call: TRBV12-3/TRBV12-4; d_call: -; clone_size: -; j_call: TRBJ1-2; cdr3_nt: TGTGCCAGCAGTAGCCAGGACGGCTCGGGCTATGGCTACACCTTC; cdr3_aa: CASSSQDGSGYGYTF
v_call: TRBV7-7; d_call: TRBD2; clone_size: -; j_call: TRBJ2-1; cdr3_nt: TGTGCTAGCAGCCGGGGGGGGGCCCTGGGGAATGAGCAGTTCTTC; cdr3_aa: CASSRGGALGNEQFF
v_call: TRBV7-2; d_call: -; clone_size: -; j_call: TRBJ2-1; cdr3_nt: TGTGCCAGCAGCTTATATTCGCGGGAGCAGTTCTTC; cdr3_aa: CASSLYSREQFF
v_call: TRBV10-3; d_call: TRBD2; clone_size: few; j_call: TRBJ2-1; cdr3_nt: TGTGCCACCCCCGGGACTAGCCATGGTGAGCAGTTCTTC; cdr3_aa: CATPGTSHGEQFF
v_call: TRBV6-2/TRBV6-3; d_call: -; clone_size: few; j_call: TRBJ2-1; cdr3_nt: TGTGCCACTAGGGCTCGCTTCGATGAGCAGTTCTTC; cdr3_aa: CATRARFDEQFF
v_call: TRBV24-1; d_call: TRBD2; clone_size: few; j_call: TRBJ2-1; cdr3_nt: TGTGCCACCAGTGACGCCGGGCCAGGGACTAGCGGGAATGAGCAGTTCTTC; cdr3_aa: CATSDAGPGTSGNEQFF
v_call: TRBV11-2; d_call: -; clone_size: -; j_call: TRBJ2-7; cdr3_nt: TGTGCCAGCAGCTTAGGAAGGGTCTCCCACGAGCAGTACTTC; cdr3_aa: CASSLGRVSHEQYF
v_call: TRBV3-1; d_call: -; clone_size: -; j_call: TRBJ2-6; cdr3_nt: TGTGCCAGCAGCTGGGGACCCCGGATTCCCAACGTCCTGACTTTC; cdr3_aa: CASSWGPRIPNVLTF
v_call: TRBV20-1; d_call: TRBD1; clone_size: -; j_call: TRBJ2-7; cdr3_nt: TGCAGTGCTAGAGATTCCGGGACAGGGGATTCCCACGAGCAGTACTTC; cdr3_aa: CSARDSGTGDSHEQYF
v_call: TRBV7-9; d_call: -; clone_size: few; j_call: TRBJ2-1; cdr3_nt: TGTGCCAGCAGCTTCGTACAGCAGACGTTCAATGAGCAGTTCTTC; cdr3_aa: CASSFVQQTFNEQFF